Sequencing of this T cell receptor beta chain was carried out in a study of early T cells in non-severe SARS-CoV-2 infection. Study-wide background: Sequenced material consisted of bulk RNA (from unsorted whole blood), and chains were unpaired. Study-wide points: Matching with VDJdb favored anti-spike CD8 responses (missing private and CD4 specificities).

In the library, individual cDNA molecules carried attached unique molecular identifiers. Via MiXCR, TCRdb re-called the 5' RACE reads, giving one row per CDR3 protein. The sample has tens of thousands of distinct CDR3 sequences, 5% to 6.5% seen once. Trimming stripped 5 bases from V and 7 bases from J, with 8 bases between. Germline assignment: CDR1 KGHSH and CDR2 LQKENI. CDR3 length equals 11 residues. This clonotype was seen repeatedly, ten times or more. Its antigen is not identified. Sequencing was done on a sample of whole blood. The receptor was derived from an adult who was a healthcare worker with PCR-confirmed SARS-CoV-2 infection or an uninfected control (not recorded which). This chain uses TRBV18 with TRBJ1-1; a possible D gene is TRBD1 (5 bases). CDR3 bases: TGTGCCAGCTCAGGGACCGGTGAAGCTTTCTTT. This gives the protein CASSGTGEAFF.